Shown below are 6 T cell receptor beta chains from a single sample sequenced in a study of a mutant IDH1 vaccine in newly diagnosed glioma. For these TCRs, the target antigens are not known. As to time point: week 47, end of study. Every single dose of the vaccine, 300 ug of mutant IDH1 20-mer peptide, came with topical imiquimod. This table comes from immunoSEQ multiplex PCR, and its TCRdb copy is limited to in-frame clones, with some not included. The data show around 84,000 clones, more than 80% seen once. The sample was PBMCs, taken from a glioma patient whose treatment included an IDH1 peptide vaccine. Every receptor here comes from a man aged 40-55 years with glioma.

This sequence joins TRBV6-5 and TRBJ1-4, with 10 bases lining up with TRBD1. The CDR3 is made up of 14 amino acids. The J segment lost 7 bases and the V segment lost 6 bases, leaving 5 bases of the junction unmatched. Germline CDR1 and CDR2: MNHEY and SVGAGI. The CDR3 is CASRRDRGSEKLFF. The CDR3 DNA is TGTGCCAGCAGAAGGGACAGGGGAAGTGAAAAACTGTTTTTT.

This sequence joins TRBV21-1 and TRBJ2-5. TRBV21-1 is a known pseudogene. CDR3 length equals 12 residues. DNA for the CDR3: TGTGCCAGCGAGGGGTTCCGAGAGACCCAGTACTTC. This translates into CASEGFRETQYF.

This clone was observed a handful of times. The chain links TRBV7-2 to TRBJ1-4; a weak D match, TRBD1 (5 bases). The CDR3 is 19 residues long. The germline V gene has CDR1 SGHTA and CDR2 FQGNSA. With 5 bases removed from V and 4 bases from J, the gap between germline ends came to 26 bases. In nucleotides, the CDR3 is TGTGCCAGCAGCAAAAGAGGGGTGGGGACTAGGCGATATAATGAAAAACTGTTTTTT. Translation gives CASSKRGVGTRRYNEKLFF.

V and J are TRBV18 and TRBJ1-4; 8 nucleotides agree with TRBD1. Germline CDR1 and CDR2: KGHSH and LQKENI. The CDR3 runs 16 residues. After removal of 4 bases from V and 4 bases from J, the junction contained 8 bases not matched to a gene. The CDR3 DNA is TGTGCCAGCTCACGACGCGGGGACAGGAATAATGAAAAACTGTTTTTT. Its translation is CASSRRGDRNNEKLFF.

The J gene is TRBJ1-5, the V gene TRBV19, with 10 bases that match TRBD1. The V segment lost 5 bases and the J segment 6 bases; nucleotides outside the gene matches: 10. This CDR3 is built from 16 residues. Per germline, CDR1 LNHDA and CDR2 SQIVND (reference sequence). This CDR3 reads CASSGSRTGGSQPQHF. CDR3 bases: TGTGCCAGTAGTGGCTCTAGGACAGGGGGGAGTCAGCCCCAGCATTTT. The full variable domain, in which reference TRBV19 and TRBJ1-5 provide the parts outside the CDR3, is DGGITQSPKYLFRKEGQNVTLSCEQNLNHDAMYWYRQDPGQGLRLIYYSQIVNDFQKGDIAEGYSVSREKKESFPLTVTSAQKNPTAFYLCASSGSRTGGSQPQHFGDGTRLSIL.

V is TRBV25-1 and J is TRBJ1-1; D gene uncertain. Between the trimmed V and J ends, which lost 4 bases and 3 bases, there was a span of 9 bases. The CDR3 extends over 13 amino acids. CDR1 is MGHDK, CDR2 SYGVNS, per germline. DNA of the CDR3: TGTGCCAGCAGTGGGGTGGGGTACACTGAAGCTTTCTTT. This translates into CASSGVGYTEAFF.